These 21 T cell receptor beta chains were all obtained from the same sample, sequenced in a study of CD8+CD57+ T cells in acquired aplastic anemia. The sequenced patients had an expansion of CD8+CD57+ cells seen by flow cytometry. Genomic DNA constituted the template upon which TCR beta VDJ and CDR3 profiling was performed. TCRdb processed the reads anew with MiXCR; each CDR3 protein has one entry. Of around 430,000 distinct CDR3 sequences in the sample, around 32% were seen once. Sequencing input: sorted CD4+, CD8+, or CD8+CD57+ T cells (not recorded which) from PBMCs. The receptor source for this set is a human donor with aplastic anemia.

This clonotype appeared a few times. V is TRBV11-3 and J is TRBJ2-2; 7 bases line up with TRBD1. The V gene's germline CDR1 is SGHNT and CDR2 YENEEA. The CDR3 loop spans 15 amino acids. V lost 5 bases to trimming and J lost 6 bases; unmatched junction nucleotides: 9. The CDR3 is CASSTRQGSAGELFF. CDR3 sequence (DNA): TGTGCCAGCAGCACTAGACAGGGTAGTGCCGGGGAGCTGTTTTTT.

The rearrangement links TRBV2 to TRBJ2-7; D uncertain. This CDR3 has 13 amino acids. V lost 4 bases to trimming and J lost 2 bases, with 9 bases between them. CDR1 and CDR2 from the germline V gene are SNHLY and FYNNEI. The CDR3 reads CASSGGMAYEQYF. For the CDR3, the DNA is TGTGCCAGCAGTGGAGGCATGGCCTACGAGCAGTACTTC.

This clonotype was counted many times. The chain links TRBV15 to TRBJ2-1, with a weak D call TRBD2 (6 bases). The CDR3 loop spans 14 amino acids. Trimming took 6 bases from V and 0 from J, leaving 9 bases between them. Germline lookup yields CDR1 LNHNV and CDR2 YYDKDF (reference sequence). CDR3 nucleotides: TGTGCCACCAGTCGGGGGAGCTCCTACAATGAGCAGTTCTTC. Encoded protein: CATSRGSSYNEQFF.

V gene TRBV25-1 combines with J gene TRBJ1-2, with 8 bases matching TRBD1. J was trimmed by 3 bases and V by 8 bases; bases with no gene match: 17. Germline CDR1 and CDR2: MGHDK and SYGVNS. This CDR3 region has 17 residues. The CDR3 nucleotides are TGTGCCAGCTCACAAACTGAAAGGACAGGGAAATACTATGGCTACACCTTC. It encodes CASSQTERTGKYYGYTF.

CDR3 residues: CASSSRQDSNQPQHF. The DNA of the CDR3 is TGTGCCAGCAGCTCCAGACAGGATAGCAATCAGCCCCAGCATTTT. V usage is TRBV5-8 and J usage is TRBJ1-5; maybe TRBD1 (6 bases). This CDR3 is built from 15 residues. Trimming took 3 bases from V and 0 from J, leaving 10 bases between them. The germline V gene encodes CDR1 SGHTS and CDR2 YDEGEE.

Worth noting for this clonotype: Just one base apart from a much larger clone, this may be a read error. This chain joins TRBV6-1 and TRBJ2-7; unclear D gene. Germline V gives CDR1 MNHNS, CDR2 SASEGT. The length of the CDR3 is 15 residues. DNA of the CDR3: TGTGTCAGCAGCCACGAATCCGCTGGCTCCTACGAGCAGTACTTC. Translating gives CVSSHESAGSYEQYF.

The CDR3 DNA sequence: TGCAGTGCTAGACCCGAGGGCAGTAGCAATCAGCCCCAGCATTTT. Translating gives CSARPEGSSNQPQHF. The chain uses TRBV20-1 and TRBJ1-5; D is uncertain. Germline V lookup: CDR1 DFQATT, CDR2 SNEGSKA (reference sequence). CDR3 length: 15 residues. Trimming stripped 2 bases from V and 0 bases from J, with 11 bases between.

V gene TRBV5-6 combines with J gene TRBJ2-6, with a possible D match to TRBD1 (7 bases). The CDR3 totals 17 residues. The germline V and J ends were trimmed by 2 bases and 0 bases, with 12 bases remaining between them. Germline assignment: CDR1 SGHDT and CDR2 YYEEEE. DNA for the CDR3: TGTGCCAGCAGCTTCCAGGGGGGAAGCTCTGGGGCCAACGTCCTGACTTTC. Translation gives CASSFQGGSSGANVLTF.

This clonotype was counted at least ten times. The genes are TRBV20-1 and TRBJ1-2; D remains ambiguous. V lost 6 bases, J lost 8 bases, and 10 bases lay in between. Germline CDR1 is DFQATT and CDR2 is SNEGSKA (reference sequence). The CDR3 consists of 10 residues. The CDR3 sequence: CSARTEGYTF. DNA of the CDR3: TGCAGTGCCAGGACGGAAGGCTACACCTTC.

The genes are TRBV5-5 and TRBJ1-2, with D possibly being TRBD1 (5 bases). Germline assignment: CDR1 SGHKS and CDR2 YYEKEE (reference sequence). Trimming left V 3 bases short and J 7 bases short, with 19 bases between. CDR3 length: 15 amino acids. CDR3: CASSSPDKGAGGYTF. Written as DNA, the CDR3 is TGTGCCAGCAGCTCCCCGGACAAGGGCGCAGGTGGCTACACCTTC. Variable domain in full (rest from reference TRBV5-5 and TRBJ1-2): DAGVTQSPTHLIKTRGQQVTLRCSPISGHKSVSWYQQVLGQGPQFIFQYYEKEERGRGNFPDRFSARQFPNYSSELNVNALLLGDSALYLCASSSPDKGAGGYTFGSGTRLTVV.

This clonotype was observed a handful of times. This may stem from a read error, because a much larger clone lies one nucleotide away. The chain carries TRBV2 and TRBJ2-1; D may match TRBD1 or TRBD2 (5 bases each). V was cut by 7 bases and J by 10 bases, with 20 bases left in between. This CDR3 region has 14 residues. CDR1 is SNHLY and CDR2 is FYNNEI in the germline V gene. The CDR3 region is CASKTAENSYEQFF. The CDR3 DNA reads TGTGCCAGCAAGACAGCGGAAAACTCCTACGAGCAGTTCTTC.

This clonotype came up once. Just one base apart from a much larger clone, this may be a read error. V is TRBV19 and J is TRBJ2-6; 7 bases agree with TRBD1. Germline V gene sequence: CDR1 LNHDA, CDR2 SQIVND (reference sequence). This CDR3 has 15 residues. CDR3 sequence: CTSSAGGSGANVLTF. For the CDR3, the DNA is TGTACCAGTAGCGCAGGGGGCTCTGGGGCCAACGTCCTGACTTTC.

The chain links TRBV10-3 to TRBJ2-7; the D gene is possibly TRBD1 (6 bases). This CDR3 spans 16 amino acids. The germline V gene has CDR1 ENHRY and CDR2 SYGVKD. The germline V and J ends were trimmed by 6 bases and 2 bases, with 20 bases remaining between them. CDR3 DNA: TGTGCCATCAGCAGCTTGGCGCCAGGGGCTGCCTACGAGCAGTACTTC. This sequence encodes CAISSLAPGAAYEQYF.

The CDR3 sequence is CATSAVDGREGIHTGELFF. Written as DNA, the CDR3 is TGTGCCACCAGTGCCGTAGATGGGCGGGAGGGAATTCACACCGGGGAGCTGTTTTTT. The gene calls are TRBV24-1 and TRBJ2-2; 9 nucleotides agree with TRBD2. With V trimmed by 5 bases and J by 3 bases, 15 bases remained unmatched. The CDR3 totals 19 residues. Germline assignment: CDR1 KGHDR and CDR2 SFDVKD.

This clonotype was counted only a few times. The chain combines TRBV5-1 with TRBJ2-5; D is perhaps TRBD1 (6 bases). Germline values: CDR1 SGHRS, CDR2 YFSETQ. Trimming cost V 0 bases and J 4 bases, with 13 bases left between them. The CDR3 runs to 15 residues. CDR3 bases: TGCGCCAGCAGCTTGGCTACCCTGGACAGAGAGACCCAGTACTTC. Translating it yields CASSLATLDRETQYF.

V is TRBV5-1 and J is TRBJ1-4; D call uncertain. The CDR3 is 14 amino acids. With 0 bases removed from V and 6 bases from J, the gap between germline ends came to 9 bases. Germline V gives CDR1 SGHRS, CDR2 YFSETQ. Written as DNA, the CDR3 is TGCGCCAGCAGCTTGGGCAGCTCTCATGAAAAACTGTTTTTT. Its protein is CASSLGSSHEKLFF.

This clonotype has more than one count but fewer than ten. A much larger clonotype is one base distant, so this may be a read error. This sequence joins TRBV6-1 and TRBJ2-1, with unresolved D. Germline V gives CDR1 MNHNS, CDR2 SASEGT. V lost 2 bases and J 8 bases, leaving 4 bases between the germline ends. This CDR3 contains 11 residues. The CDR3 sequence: CASSEMDEQFF. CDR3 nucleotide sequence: TGTGCCAGCAGTGAAATGGATGAGCAGTTCTTC.

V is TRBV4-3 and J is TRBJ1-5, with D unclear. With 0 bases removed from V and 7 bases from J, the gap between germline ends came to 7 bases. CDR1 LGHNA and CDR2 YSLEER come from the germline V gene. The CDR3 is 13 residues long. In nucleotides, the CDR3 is TGCGCCAGCAGCCAAGATATATGGCAGCCCCAGCATTTT. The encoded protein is CASSQDIWQPQHF.

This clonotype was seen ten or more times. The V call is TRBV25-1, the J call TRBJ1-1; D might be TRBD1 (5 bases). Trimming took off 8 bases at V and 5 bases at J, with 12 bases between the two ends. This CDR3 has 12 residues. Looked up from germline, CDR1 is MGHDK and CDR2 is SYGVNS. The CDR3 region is CASWGRLTEAFF. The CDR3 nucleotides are TGTGCCAGCTGGGGCCGGTTGACTGAAGCTTTCTTT.

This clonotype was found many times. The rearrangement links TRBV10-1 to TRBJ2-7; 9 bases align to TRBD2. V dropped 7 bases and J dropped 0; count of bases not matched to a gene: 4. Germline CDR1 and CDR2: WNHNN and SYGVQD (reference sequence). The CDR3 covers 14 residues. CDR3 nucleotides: TGCGCCAGCATCCTAGCGGGGAACTCCTACGAGCAGTACTTC. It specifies CASILAGNSYEQYF.

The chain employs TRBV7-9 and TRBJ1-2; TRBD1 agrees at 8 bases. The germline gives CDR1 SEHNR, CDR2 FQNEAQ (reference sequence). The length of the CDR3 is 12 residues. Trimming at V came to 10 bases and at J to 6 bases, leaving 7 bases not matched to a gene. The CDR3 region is CATDRVVNGYTF. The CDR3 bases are TGTGCCACGGACAGGGTGGTTAATGGCTACACCTTC.